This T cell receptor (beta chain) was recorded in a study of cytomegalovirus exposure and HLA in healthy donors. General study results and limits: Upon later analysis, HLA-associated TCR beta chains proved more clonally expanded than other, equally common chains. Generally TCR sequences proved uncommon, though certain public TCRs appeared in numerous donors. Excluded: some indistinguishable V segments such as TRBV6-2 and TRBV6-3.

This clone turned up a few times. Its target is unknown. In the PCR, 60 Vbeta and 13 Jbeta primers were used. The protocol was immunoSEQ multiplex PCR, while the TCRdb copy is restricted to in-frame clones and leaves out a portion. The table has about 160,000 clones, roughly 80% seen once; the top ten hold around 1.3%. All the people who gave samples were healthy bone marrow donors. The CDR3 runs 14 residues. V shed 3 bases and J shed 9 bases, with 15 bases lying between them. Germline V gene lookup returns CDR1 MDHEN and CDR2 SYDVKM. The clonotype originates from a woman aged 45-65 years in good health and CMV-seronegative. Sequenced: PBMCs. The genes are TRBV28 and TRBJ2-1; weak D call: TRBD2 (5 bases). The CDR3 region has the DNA TGTGCCAGCAGTTTTTCCGGGGTTACGGGTGAGCAGTTCTTC. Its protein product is CASSFSGVTGEQFF. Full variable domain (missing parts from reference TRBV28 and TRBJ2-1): DVKVTQSSRYLVKRTGEKVFLECVQDMDHENMFWYRQDPGLGLRLIYFSYDVKMKEKGDIPEGYSVSREKKERFSLILESASTNQTSMYLCASSFSGVTGEQFFGPGTRLTVL.